This is a list of T cell receptor beta chains from one sample in a study of identical twins. TCRdb called the 5' RACE reads again in MiXCR, with one record for every CDR3 protein. The sample lists around 220,000 distinct CDR3 sequences; about 10% were seen once. The sequencing input was memory T cells sorted from blood. The origin of the receptors is a man between 50 and 59 years old in good health. Both conserved end residues are part of each CDR3. Fields, in order: V gene, J gene, CDR3 length, CDR3 protein.

TRBV20-1	TRBJ2-7	14	CSARGQHGTYEQYF
TRBV5-1	TRBJ2-5	16	CASSRTRTSGGETQYF
TRBV29-1	TRBJ2-1	13	CSVLDRRKNEQFF
TRBV20-1	TRBJ1-1	12	CSARQGNTEAFF
TRBV30	TRBJ2-1	17	CAWSVRGRVGTYNEQFF
TRBV11-2	TRBJ1-1	17	CASSLDGDRRMNTEAFF
TRBV6-2/TRBV6-3	TRBJ2-3	14	CASSYLGRTDTQYF
TRBV5-1	TRBJ2-2	14	CASSPPGLDGELFF
TRBV7-2	TRBJ2-1	16	CASSTGGSGYYNEQFF
TRBV24-1	TRBJ2-7	15	CATSDPGQGAYEQYF
TRBV24-1	TRBJ2-2	17	CATSDSDRGKDTGELFF
TRBV2	TRBJ1-5	13	CASSADGLRPQHF
TRBV6-5	TRBJ2-6	18	CASSYSWSRHSGANVLTF
TRBV24-1	TRBJ1-1	16	CATSDTGQGADTEAFF
TRBV10-3	TRBJ2-1	16	CAISEVTSGTYNEQFF
TRBV7-8	TRBJ1-5	17	CASSHHGQGASNQPQHF
TRBV4-2	TRBJ2-3	14	CASSQQGRTDTQYF
TRBV13	TRBJ2-5	14	CASSHRDLQETQYF
TRBV11-2	TRBJ2-7	15	CASSLAGRRRYEQYF
TRBV5-5	TRBJ2-2	16	CASSWARGRGTGELFF
TRBV6-1	TRBJ2-2	13	CATGPANTGELFF
TRBV19	TRBJ2-3	16	CASTKGLAGAPQTQYF
TRBV2	TRBJ1-2	10	CASRDGVVSF
TRBV20-1	TRBJ2-2	15	CSARGGLANTGELFF
TRBV4-1	TRBJ2-3	16	CASSQRPIRNLDTQYF
TRBV6-2/TRBV6-3	TRBJ2-1	15	CASSRERGTYNEQFF
TRBV27	TRBJ2-1	15	CASSLSGSTYNEQFF
TRBV20-1	TRBJ2-1	11	CSARDSNEQFF
TRBV20-1	TRBJ1-5	13	CSARDSKNQPQHF
TRBV28	TRBJ2-5	21	CASSLSAGTGWIFFTQETQYF
TRBV12-3/TRBV12-4	TRBJ2-2	15	CASSLGGFPTGELFF
TRBV3-1	TRBJ2-1	13	CASSQGFGAGVVF
TRBV7-2	TRBJ2-5	17	CASSLALWEAEEETQYF
TRBV12-3/TRBV12-4	TRBJ1-2	15	CASRRDRAKSYGYTF
TRBV19	TRBJ2-3	14	CASSIARDSDTQYF
TRBV28	TRBJ1-5	15	CASSQFKSGYQPQHF
TRBV5-4	TRBJ1-1	14	CASSDKGGATEAFF
TRBV4-3	TRBJ2-1	15	CASSQGTSPYNEQFF
TRBV14	TRBJ2-1	16	CASSHSGSGSYNEQFF